The 14 T cell receptor beta chains presented below share a single source sample, sequenced in a study of lymphopenia after photon versus proton radiotherapy. Sequencing used immunoSEQ multiplex PCR; TCRdb keeps in-frame clones, though not all of them. The sample records 75,000 to 95,000 clones, around 83% being singletons. The sequenced sample was peripheral blood, obtained from a patient treated with proton-based radiotherapy. The receptors were gathered from a man aged 60 to 75 with pancreatic cancer.

The V call is TRBV6-5, the J call TRBJ2-2, with D possibly being TRBD1 (7 bases). Germline lookup yields CDR1 MNHEY and CDR2 SVGAGI. Trimming removed 7 bases from V and 7 bases from J, with 16 bases in between. This CDR3 is 14 amino acids long. The CDR3 sequence is CASNKEGASGELFF. The CDR3 nucleotides are TGTGCCAGCAACAAGGAGGGGGCGAGCGGGGAGCTGTTTTTT.

The chain has TRBV9 and TRBJ1-2; D possibly corresponds to TRBD1 (5 bases). CDR1 SGDLS and CDR2 YYNGEE come from the germline V gene. The V and J ends lost 4 bases and 2 bases respectively, with 15 bases between them. The CDR3 length is 15 residues. CDR3 loop: CASSPREGRNYGYTF. The CDR3 DNA reads as TGTGCCAGCAGCCCCCGTGAGGGGCGAAACTATGGCTACACCTTC.

This chain links TRBV6-1 with TRBJ2-7; 9 bases map to TRBD1. V gave up 7 bases and J gave up 0 bases; unmatched junction bases: 7. The V gene's germline CDR1 is MNHNS and CDR2 SASEGT. CDR3 length equals 15 residues. The CDR3 here is CASKPTGGSSYEQYF. CDR3 DNA sequence: TGTGCCAGCAAACCAACAGGGGGCAGCTCCTACGAGCAGTACTTC.

This clone was seen a few times. V usage is TRBV30 and J usage is TRBJ2-7, with D unresolved. Trimming pared 3 bases from V and 0 bases from J, leaving 15 bases between. The CDR3 is 15 amino acids. In germline, CDR1 is GTSNPN, CDR2 SVGIG (reference sequence). The DNA of the CDR3 is TGTGCCTGGAGCCGCCTCGCAGAACCCTCCTACGAGCAGTACTTC. It codes for CAWSRLAEPSYEQYF. Variable domain in full (rest from reference TRBV30 and TRBJ2-7): SQTIHQWPATLVQPVGSPLSLECTVEGTSNPNLYWYRQAAGRGLQLLFYSVGIGQISSEVPQNLSASRPQDRQFILSSKKLLLSDSGFYLCAWSRLAEPSYEQYFGPGTRLTVT.

CDR3 nucleotides: TGTGCCTGGAGTGGACAACTCAATCAGCCCCAGCATTTT. This codes for CAWSGQLNQPQHF. This chain connects TRBV30 to TRBJ1-5; unclear D gene. The V end lost 1 base, the J end lost 3 bases, and 7 bases lay between the germline ends. This CDR3 contains 13 residues. Germline CDR1 GTSNPN, CDR2 SVGIG (reference sequence).

This clone was observed a single time. The same CDR3 is also encoded by other DNA sequences in this sample. J is TRBJ2-2 and V is TRBV5-1; 9 bases are a match to TRBD1. This CDR3 is 15 amino acids long. Germline CDR1 is SGHRS and CDR2 is YFSETQ. V lost 3 bases and J lost 4; bases outside the gene matches: 4. Here the CDR3 reads CASSSGQGSTGELFF. In DNA, the CDR3 is TGCGCCAGCAGCTCGGGACAGGGAAGCACCGGGGAGCTGTTTTTT.

The V gene is TRBV5-8, the J gene TRBJ2-7, with D possibly called TRBD1 or TRBD2 (5 bases each). From germline, CDR1 is SGHTS and CDR2 YDEGEE. Trimming stripped 7 bases from V and 6 bases from J, with 14 bases between. CDR3 length equals 12 residues. Here the CDR3 reads CASELGGAEQYF. CDR3 bases: TGTGCCAGCGAGCTTGGGGGTGCCGAGCAGTACTTC.

This clone was recorded once. CDR3 in amino acids: CASTRAEGGNQPQHF. The CDR3 nucleotides are TGTGCCAGTACCCGGGCCGAGGGGGGCAATCAGCCCCAGCATTTT. The chain uses TRBV19 and TRBJ1-5, with D tentatively TRBD1 (6 bases). The CDR3 is 15 residues long. Germline V gene sequence: CDR1 LNHDA, CDR2 SQIVND (reference sequence). The V end was cut by 7 bases, the J end by 2 bases, with 15 bases between.

The chain joins TRBV6-5 to TRBJ2-5; 10 bases line up with TRBD2. Germline values: CDR1 MNHEY, CDR2 SVGAGI. Losses at the gene ends were 2 bases for V and 5 bases for J; bases not matched to a gene: 5. The CDR3 consists of 15 residues. The chain's CDR3 is CASSYRSSGSETQYF. Written as DNA, the CDR3 is TGTGCCAGCAGTTACCGCTCTAGCGGGAGTGAGACCCAGTACTTC.

V usage is TRBV4-3 and J usage is TRBJ2-3; tentatively, D is TRBD2 (6 bases). This CDR3 contains 15 residues. The germline V and J ends were trimmed by 1 base and 0 bases, with 8 bases remaining between them. Germline-derived CDR1 and CDR2 are LGHNA and YSLEER. CDR3 sequence: CASSQVGTSTDTQYF. Written as DNA, the CDR3 is TGCGCCAGCAGCCAAGTCGGGACTAGCACAGATACGCAGTATTTT.

The chain combines TRBV4-2 with TRBJ1-2; possibly TRBD1 for D (6 bases). Looked up from germline, CDR1 is LGHNA and CDR2 is YNFKEQ. V was trimmed by 1 base and J by 3 bases, leaving 12 bases between them. The CDR3 runs to 15 residues. The chain's CDR3 is CASSQGDTGDYGYTF. CDR3 nucleotides: TGTGCCAGCAGCCAAGGGGACACAGGCGACTATGGCTACACCTTC.

The J gene is TRBJ2-3, the V gene TRBV10-3; a weak D match, TRBD2 (7 bases). Trimming removed 11 bases from V and 0 bases from J, with 18 bases in between. CDR1 ENHRY and CDR2 SYGVKD come from the germline V gene. The CDR3 covers 15 residues. The CDR3 here is CASTPSGTSTDTQYF. The DNA for the CDR3 is TGTGCCTCCACCCCAAGCGGGACAAGCACAGATACGCAGTATTTT.

The chain links TRBV5-1 to TRBJ1-5; weak D call: TRBD1 (5 bases). Trimming removed 4 bases from V and 7 bases from J, with 15 bases in between. CDR1 and CDR2 from the germline V gene are SGHRS and YFSETQ. CDR3 size: 14 residues. The CDR3 here is CASSPTSGDQPQHF. The CDR3 DNA reads TGCGCCAGCAGCCCGACATCGGGGGACCAGCCCCAGCATTTT.

The chain uses TRBV6-5 and TRBJ2-1, with 7 bases aligning to TRBD2. CDR3 length: 14 amino acids. CDR1 and CDR2 (germline): MNHEY, SVGAGI. V shed 6 bases, J shed 7 bases, and the junction held 9 bases outside the gene matches. As DNA, the CDR3 is TGTGCCAGCAGGGGAGGAGCGGGACGGAATGAGCAGTTCTTC. It yields the protein CASRGGAGRNEQFF.